Below, 21 T cell receptor beta chains from the same sample are listed, as sequenced in a study of blood T cell repertoires in COVID-19. The method was immunoSEQ multiplex PCR; TCRdb's version includes in-frame clones alone and lacks a portion of them. The data show about 93,000 clones, with 80% to 90% seen just once and approximately 18% held by the top ten. Input material: peripheral blood. Receptors were obtained from an elderly woman with acute or convalescent COVID-19.

The chain joins TRBV2 to TRBJ1-2; 7 bases agree with TRBD1. V lost 3 bases, J lost 7 bases, and 5 bases stayed unmatched. The CDR3 has 13 residues. The V gene's germline CDR1 is SNHLY and CDR2 FYNNEI. The CDR3 DNA reads as TGTGCCAGCAGTGAGTTACAGGGGACTGGCTACACCTTC. Translated: CASSELQGTGYTF.

The chain employs TRBV7-9 and TRBJ2-3; 8 bases map to TRBD1. This CDR3 contains 14 residues. Germline V gene sequence: CDR1 SEHNR, CDR2 FQNEAQ (reference sequence). Germline trimming cut 3 bases from V and 6 bases from J; bases unmatched to any gene: 5. In nucleotides, the CDR3 is TGTGCCAGCAGCTTCGACAGGGGATTGGATACGCAGTATTTT. Its translation is CASSFDRGLDTQYF.

This chain joins TRBV7-9 and TRBJ2-5, with 10 positions matching TRBD2. The CDR3 covers 15 residues. Germline CDR1 is SEHNR and CDR2 is FQNEAQ (reference sequence). Losses at the gene ends were 4 bases for V and 5 bases for J; bases not matched to a gene: 7. CDR3 DNA: TGTGCCAGCAGCTCCCAAGCGGGGGGGAGTGAGACCCAGTACTTC. This codes for CASSSQAGGSETQYF.

This chain connects TRBV7-8 to TRBJ2-3; 12 bases line up with TRBD1. The J segment lost 7 bases and the V segment lost 4 bases, leaving 6 bases of the junction unmatched. The CDR3 is 15 residues long. Germline V CDR1 and CDR2: SGHVS, FQNEAQ. CDR3 residues: CASSSGTGGSYTQYF. The CDR3 DNA sequence: TGTGCCAGCAGCTCCGGGACAGGGGGCTCATATACGCAGTATTTT.

This rearrangement joins TRBV7-9 to TRBJ2-2; 7 nucleotides align to TRBD2. Germline CDR1 is SEHNR and CDR2 is FQNEAQ (reference sequence). Trimming cost V 8 bases and J 0 bases; bases outside gene matches: 9. This CDR3 is built from 16 residues. CDR3 sequence reads: CASLPLAGANTGELFF. The CDR3 DNA is TGTGCCAGCCTACCCCTCGCGGGGGCGAACACCGGGGAGCTGTTTTTT.

The genes are TRBV4-1 and TRBJ2-7; 7 bases match TRBD1. V shed 4 bases, J shed 0 bases, and the junction held 12 bases outside the gene matches. The CDR3 is 17 residues long. CDR1 and CDR2 from the germline V gene are MGHRA and YSYEKL. Here the CDR3 reads CASSRPGQSDLSYEQYF. CDR3 DNA sequence: TGCGCCAGCAGCCGACCGGGACAGTCTGACCTCTCCTACGAGCAGTACTTC.

This chain uses TRBV5-1 with TRBJ2-3; TRBD1 agrees at 8 bases. The CDR3 extends over 14 amino acids. V trimming: 4 bases; J trimming: 3 bases; junction bases outside the gene matches: 4. Germline lookup yields CDR1 SGHRS and CDR2 YFSETQ. The CDR3 spells CASSVDRATDTQYF. In nucleotides, the CDR3 is TGCGCCAGCAGCGTGGACAGGGCTACAGATACGCAGTATTTT. Filled out from reference TRBV5-1 and TRBJ2-3, the complete variable domain reads KAGVTQTPRYLIKTRGQQVTLSCSPISGHRSVSWYQQTPGQGLQFLFEYFSETQRNKGNFPGRFSGRQFSNSRSEMNVSTLELGDSALYLCASSVDRATDTQYFGPGTRLTVL.

The chain has TRBV11-3 and TRBJ1-6; 7 nucleotides agree with TRBD1. The V gene end was trimmed by 5 bases and the J gene end by 8 bases; junction bases not matched to a gene: 15. CDR1 and CDR2 from the germline V gene are SGHNT and YENEEA. The length of the CDR3 is 17 residues. This chain's CDR3 is CASSLQRGLMLYSPLHF. CDR3 sequence (DNA): TGTGCCAGCAGCCTCCAGAGGGGGCTCATGCTGTATTCACCCCTCCACTTT.

The V and J genes are TRBV7-2 and TRBJ2-6, with no clear D. The CDR3 is made up of 15 amino acids. The germline gives CDR1 SGHTA, CDR2 FQGNSA. V was pared by 3 bases and J by 0 bases, with 6 bases between. This CDR3 reads CASSLSHSGANVLTF. CDR3 sequence (DNA): TGTGCCAGCAGCTTGAGTCACTCTGGGGCCAACGTCCTGACTTTC.

The CDR3 DNA is TGTGCCAGTAGCGCCCCAGGCCCGGGGAGCCGTTCCTACGAGCAGTACTTC. As protein: CASSAPGPGSRSYEQYF. The chain combines TRBV19 with TRBJ2-7; TRBD2 might be the D (5 bases). The ends were cut back, 6 bases at V and 1 base at J, with 22 bases in the middle. The V gene's germline CDR1 is LNHDA and CDR2 SQIVND (reference sequence). This CDR3 is 17 amino acids long. The full variable domain, its missing parts supplied by reference TRBV19 and TRBJ2-7, is DGGITQSPKYLFRKEGQNVTLSCEQNLNHDAMYWYRQDPGQGLRLIYYSQIVNDFQKGDIAEGYSVSREKKESFPLTVTSAQKNPTAFYLCASSAPGPGSRSYEQYFGPGTRLTVT.

The chain couples TRBV7-2 to TRBJ2-2; D is perhaps TRBD1 (5 bases). The germline CDR1 and CDR2 sequences are SGHTA and FQGNSA. The CDR3 consists of 15 residues. The V and J ends lost 2 bases and 1 base respectively, with 8 bases between them. Written as DNA, the CDR3 is TGTGCCAGCAGCTTAAGGGGTCTGAACACCGGGGAGCTGTTTTTT. Amino acids: CASSLRGLNTGELFF.

The chain is built from TRBV6-5 and TRBJ1-1, with D possibly being TRBD1 (5 bases). This CDR3 has 13 residues. V was pared by 2 bases and J by 2 bases, with 6 bases between. Germline V gene sequence: CDR1 MNHEY, CDR2 SVGAGI. The CDR3 loop is CASSYQGNTEAFF. The CDR3 coding sequence is TGTGCCAGCAGTTACCAGGGAAACACTGAAGCTTTCTTT.

The rearrangement joins TRBV5-5 to TRBJ1-2, with no clear D. The germline gives CDR1 SGHKS, CDR2 YYEKEE (reference sequence). V shed 2 bases and J shed 5 bases, with 16 bases lying between them. The CDR3 consists of 15 residues. DNA for the CDR3: TGTGCCAGCAGCTTAATCCGACATCCTCTTTATGGCTACACCTTC. Translating it yields CASSLIRHPLYGYTF.

This clone showed up just a few times. The V and J genes are TRBV6-6 and TRBJ2-7; 13 positions match TRBD2. The CDR3 has 15 amino acids. The V and J ends lost 8 bases and 3 bases, in that order; junction bases with no gene match: 7. Germline V lookup: CDR1 MNHNY, CDR2 SVGAGI (reference sequence). This CDR3 is CASLLGTSGVYEQYF. The CDR3 bases are TGTGCCAGCCTACTGGGGACTAGCGGGGTCTACGAGCAGTACTTC.

This chain connects TRBV9 to TRBJ2-7; a weak D match, TRBD2 (5 bases). The V gene lost 7 bases and the J gene lost 0 bases, with 14 bases spanning the gap. Germline V gene lookup returns CDR1 SGDLS and CDR2 YYNGEE. CDR3 length: 14 amino acids. The CDR3 sequence is CASGQSGNSYEQYF. DNA for the CDR3: TGTGCCAGCGGTCAGTCGGGGAACTCCTACGAGCAGTACTTC.

This CDR3 is CASRSSRNTIYF. DNA of the CDR3: TGTGCCAGCAGGTCCTCCCGGAACACCATATATTTT. The chain uses TRBV28 and TRBJ1-3; D unclear. Germline CDR1 and CDR2: MDHEN and SYDVKM. The CDR3 runs to 12 residues. Trimming stripped 6 bases from V and 7 bases from J, with 10 bases between.

This chain links TRBV28 with TRBJ1-4; 10 positions agree with TRBD1. Germline V gene data show CDR1 as MDHEN and CDR2 as SYDVKM. Germline trimming cut 7 bases from V and 7 bases from J; bases unmatched to any gene: 12. The CDR3 totals 16 residues. The chain's CDR3 is CASTRRQGARSEKLFF. CDR3 coding DNA: TGTGCCAGCACCCGCCGACAGGGGGCACGCTCTGAAAAACTGTTTTTT. Complete variable domain (other parts from reference TRBV28 and TRBJ1-4): DVKVTQSSRYLVKRTGEKVFLECVQDMDHENMFWYRQDPGLGLRLIYFSYDVKMKEKGDIPEGYSVSREKKERFSLILESASTNQTSMYLCASTRRQGARSEKLFFGSGTQLSVL.

This clone was recorded once. This rearrangement joins TRBV2 to TRBJ2-6; 9 nucleotides line up with TRBD1. Trimming cost V 6 bases and J 2 bases; bases outside gene matches: 8. There are 17 residues in the CDR3. CDR1 is SNHLY, CDR2 FYNNEI, per germline. CDR3 residues: CASRGGTGYPGANVLTF. CDR3 coding DNA: TGTGCCAGCAGGGGGGGGACAGGGTACCCTGGGGCCAACGTCCTGACTTTC.

This chain uses TRBV6-5 with TRBJ1-5; D is unclear. Germline V CDR1 and CDR2: MNHEY, SVGAGI. The V end lost 0 bases, the J end lost 7 bases, and 7 bases lay between the germline ends. The CDR3 is made up of 13 amino acids. CDR3 residues: CASSYSTRQPQHF. In DNA form, the CDR3 reads TGTGCCAGCAGTTACTCGACTCGGCAGCCCCAGCATTTT.

V usage is TRBV3-1 (or the pseudogene TRBV3-2) and J usage is TRBJ1-2, with no clear D. The CDR3 runs 14 residues. Per germline, CDR1 LGHDT and CDR2 YNNKEL (reference sequence). With 3 bases removed from V and 2 bases from J, the gap between germline ends came to 10 bases. CDR3 coding DNA: TGTGCCAGCAGCCAGGCCTTAAGAAACTATGGCTACACCTTC. Its protein product is CASSQALRNYGYTF.

The chain employs TRBV7-9 and TRBJ1-4; D is uncertain. CDR1 and CDR2 (germline): SEHNR, FQNEAQ (reference sequence). The CDR3 is 15 residues long. V was clipped by 0 bases and J by 0 bases, with 5 bases between them. CDR3 coding DNA: TGTGCCAGCAGCTTAGCGACTGCAACTAATGAAAAACTGTTTTTT. This encodes CASSLATATNEKLFF.